This entry lists 14 T cell receptor beta chains sequenced from one sample in a study of T cells in narcolepsy. Measured with immunoSEQ multiplex PCR; TCRdb has only the in-frame clones, and not every one. The sample lists over 25,000 clones; over 75% were seen once. Source material: CD45RA- memory CD4+ T cells from PBMCs. These TCRs come from a human donor with narcolepsy.

This rearrangement joins TRBV6-5 to TRBJ1-1, with D possibly TRBD1 on 5 matching bases. The CDR3 consists of 14 residues. Germline CDR1 MNHEY, CDR2 SVGAGI. V lost 5 bases, J lost 1 base, and 11 bases lay in between. CDR3 coding DNA: TGTGCCAGCAGTGCGACAGACAAGAACACTGAAGCTTTCTTT. Amino acid sequence: CASSATDKNTEAFF.

This chain connects TRBV9 to TRBJ2-3, with D possibly called TRBD1 or TRBD2 (5 bases each). The germline V gene has CDR1 SGDLS and CDR2 YYNGEE. Trimming removed 3 bases at V and 10 bases at J, with 27 bases between. This CDR3 region has 17 residues. DNA for the CDR3: TGTGCCAGCAGCGGTGGGTTAAGTGGTGGGGGAAGTGCGGCGCAGTATTTT. It encodes CASSGGLSGGGSAAQYF.

The count of this clone is one. J is TRBJ1-1 and V is TRBV29-1; TRBD1 is a possible D gene (6 bases). CDR1 SQVTM and CDR2 ANQGSEA come from the germline V gene. This CDR3 is 13 amino acids long. CDR3 in DNA: TGCACCCATGTCCCAGGGGTGAACACTGAAGCTTTCTTT. The encoded protein is CTHVPGVNTEAFF.

The gene calls are TRBV6-5 and TRBJ2-1; 11 positions agree with TRBD2. The CDR3 runs to 15 residues. Trimming removed 5 bases from V and 2 bases from J; junction bases left unmatched: 2. Germline CDR1 is MNHEY and CDR2 is SVGAGI. The CDR3 sequence is CASSLAGGPYNEQFF. The CDR3 nucleotides are TGTGCCAGCAGTCTAGCGGGGGGCCCCTACAATGAGCAGTTCTTC.

The sample holds a few counts of this clone. The V gene is TRBV6-6, the J gene TRBJ1-4; 7 bases fit TRBD1. This CDR3 contains 13 residues. Germline loops: CDR1 MNHNY, CDR2 SVGAGI (reference sequence). With 6 bases clipped from V and 8 bases from J, the junction kept 6 bases outside the gene matches. The CDR3 region is CASSRQGREKLFF. CDR3 sequence (DNA): TGTGCCAGCAGCCGACAGGGTCGAGAAAAACTGTTTTTT.

J is TRBJ1-2 and V is TRBV6-5; tentatively, D is TRBD1 (5 bases). V was shortened by 2 bases and J by 5 bases, with 12 bases between the two germline ends. CDR3 length: 14 residues. Germline CDR1 and CDR2: MNHEY and SVGAGI. For the CDR3, the DNA is TGTGCCAGCAGTTACCTCTCGGGGGGTTATGGCTACACCTTC. This encodes CASSYLSGGYGYTF.

The chain joins TRBV4-1 to TRBJ2-7; no firm D call. CDR3 length: 13 residues. Germline CDR1 is MGHRA and CDR2 is YSYEKL. The ends were cut back, 4 bases at V and 3 bases at J, with 10 bases in the middle. The CDR3 nucleotides are TGCGCCAGCAGCCCCGACATTGGCTACGAGCAGTACTTC. Protein: CASSPDIGYEQYF.

This chain joins TRBV11-2 and TRBJ1-6; D not certain. The CDR3 is 14 amino acids. The germline gives CDR1 SGHAT, CDR2 FQNNGV. Trimming pared 3 bases from V and 4 bases from J, leaving 7 bases between. The CDR3 region is CASSLDGYNSPLHF. DNA for the CDR3: TGTGCCAGCAGCTTGGACGGGTATAATTCACCCCTCCACTTT.

The genes are TRBV7-9 and TRBJ1-4; D is unclear. V lost 7 bases, J lost 0 bases, and 12 bases lay in between. Germline V CDR1 and CDR2: SEHNR, FQNEAQ (reference sequence). CDR3 size: 15 residues. The CDR3 sequence: CASTSPSTTNEKLFF. The CDR3, as DNA: TGTGCCAGCACCTCACCCTCTACAACTAATGAAAAACTGTTTTTT.

The chain joins TRBV7-9 to TRBJ2-7; TRBD2 aligns across 14 bases. Trimming cost V 5 bases and J 1 base; bases outside gene matches: 4. The germline V gene encodes CDR1 SEHNR and CDR2 FQNEAQ (reference sequence). The CDR3 runs to 16 residues. The CDR3 loop reads CASSGLAGGSSYEQYF. Here the CDR3 DNA reads TGTGCCAGCAGCGGACTAGCGGGGGGCTCTTCCTACGAGCAGTACTTC. The variable domain in full, with the rest retrieved from reference TRBV7-9 and TRBJ2-7, is DTGVSQNPRHKITKRGQNVTFRCDPISEHNRLYWYRQTLGQGPEFLTYFQNEAQLEKSRLLSDRFSAERPKGSFSTLEIQRTEQGDSAMYLCASSGLAGGSSYEQYFGPGTRLTVT.

The CDR3 region is CASSLDRGGNQPQHF. CDR3 nucleotides: TGTGCCAGCAGCTTGGACAGGGGAGGAAATCAGCCCCAGCATTTT. The chain is built from TRBV11-3 and TRBJ1-5; 9 bases agree with TRBD1. V trimming: 3 bases; J trimming: 4 bases; junction bases outside the gene matches: 4. Per the germline V gene, CDR1 is SGHNT and CDR2 is YENEEA. CDR3 length: 15 amino acids.

The chain employs TRBV7-2 and TRBJ2-3, with TRBD2 matching 12 bases. CDR1 is SGHTA, CDR2 FQGNSA, per germline. The CDR3 totals 17 residues. J gave up 5 bases and V 1 base, and 7 bases lay outside the gene matches. This CDR3 is CASSLDPSGGVLDTQYF. The CDR3 region has the DNA TGTGCCAGCAGCTTAGATCCTAGCGGGGGGGTGTTAGATACGCAGTATTTT.

The rearrangement joins TRBV5-8 to TRBJ2-5, with D possibly called TRBD1 or TRBD2 (6 bases each). This CDR3 is built from 17 residues. V dropped 1 base and J dropped 5 bases, with 21 bases sitting between them. Germline assignment: CDR1 SGHTS and CDR2 YDEGEE. As DNA, the CDR3 is TGTGCCAGCAGCTTGCTGTTTGGGGGGCGAACCCAGGAGACCCAGTACTTC. Translation gives CASSLLFGGRTQETQYF.

The rearrangement uses TRBV7-9 and TRBJ1-1, with D hard to call. Germline assignment: CDR1 SEHNR and CDR2 FQNEAQ (reference sequence). This CDR3 region has 14 residues. Trimming cost V 1 base and J 7 bases, with 13 bases left between them. The CDR3 spells CASSLELGKGEAFF. The DNA of the CDR3 is TGTGCCAGCAGCTTAGAGCTGGGGAAGGGTGAAGCTTTCTTT.